A single TCR beta chain is shown here with its context. These data are taken from a study of radiotherapy plus CTLA-4 blockade in lung cancer. Data came from immunoSEQ multiplex PCR; TCRdb stores just in-frame clones and leaves some out. Here the sample spans some 15,000 clones, approximately 87% being singletons. This CDR3 is built from 14 residues. Germline V lookup: CDR1 SGHVS, CDR2 FNYEAQ. After removal of 3 bases from V and 4 bases from J, the junction contained 5 bases not matched to a gene. The chain uses TRBV7-6 and TRBJ2-5; 7 positions agree with TRBD2. Sequencing was performed on peripheral blood, taken from a patient treated with radiotherapy plus ipilimumab. This sequence was found in a human donor with non-small cell lung cancer that progressed on radiotherapy plus ipilimumab. Some clones in this sample may be carry-over from other donors' samples. CDR3 residues: CASSLGGVAETQYF. The DNA of the CDR3 is TGTGCCAGCAGCTTGGGGGGGGTGGCAGAGACCCAGTACTTC.